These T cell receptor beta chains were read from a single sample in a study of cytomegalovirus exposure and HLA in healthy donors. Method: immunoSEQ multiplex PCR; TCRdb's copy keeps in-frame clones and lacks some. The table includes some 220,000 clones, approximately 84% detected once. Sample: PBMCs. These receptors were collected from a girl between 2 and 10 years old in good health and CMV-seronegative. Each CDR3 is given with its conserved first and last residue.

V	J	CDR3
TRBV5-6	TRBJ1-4	CASSLGGTGSEKLFF
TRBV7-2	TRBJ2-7	CASSLVSGQVGEQYF
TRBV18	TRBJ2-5	CASSPRYQETQYF
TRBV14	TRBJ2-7	CASRLAGGAYEQYF
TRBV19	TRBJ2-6	CASSPADSGANVLTF
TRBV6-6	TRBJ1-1	CASSYPEGTEAFF
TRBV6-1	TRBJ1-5	CASSEARGLSQPQHF
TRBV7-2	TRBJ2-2	CASSLTGSATGELFF
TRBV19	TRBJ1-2	CASSIDRAGGYTF
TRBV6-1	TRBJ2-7	CASSEPYARDRGPYEQYF
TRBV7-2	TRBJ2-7	CASSLDSAGRYEQYF
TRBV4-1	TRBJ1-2	CASSYTLQGAGYTF
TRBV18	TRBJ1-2	CASSPGQGNYGYTF
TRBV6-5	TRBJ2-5	CASSPRDRHQETQYF
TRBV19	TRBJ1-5	CASSKQGAPNQPQHF
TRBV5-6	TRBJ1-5	CASSDFDRNNQPQHF
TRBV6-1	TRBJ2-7	CASSERQGATYEQYF
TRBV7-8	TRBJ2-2	CASSPTVGELFF
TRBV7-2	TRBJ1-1	CASSFGGSAEAFF
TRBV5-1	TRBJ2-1	CASSLGLVDEQFF
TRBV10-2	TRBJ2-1	CASSYAKNEQFF
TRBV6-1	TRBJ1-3	CASRWQGVIGNTIYF
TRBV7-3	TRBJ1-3	CASAAGEGNTIYF
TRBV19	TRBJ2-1	CASSTSGGVYNEQFF
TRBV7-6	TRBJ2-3	CASSFPGLDTDTQYF
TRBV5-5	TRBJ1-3	CASSFTGSSGNTIYF
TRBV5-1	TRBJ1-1	CASSPNKVGGRGTEAFF
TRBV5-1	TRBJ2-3	CASKGGADSTDTQYF
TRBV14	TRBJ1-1	CASTQGWNTEAFF
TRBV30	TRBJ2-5	CAWSVRETQYF
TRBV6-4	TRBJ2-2	CATSPGQGAGELFF
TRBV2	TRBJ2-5	CASSDELAGVEETQYF
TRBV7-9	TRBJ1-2	CASSRGGDRGLHGYTF
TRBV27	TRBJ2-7	CASSLFRGGAYEQYF
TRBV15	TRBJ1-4	CATSRDARTAANEKLFF
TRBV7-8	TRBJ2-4	CASSAEGALTKNIQYF
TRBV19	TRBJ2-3	CASSTWDRGPTDTQYF
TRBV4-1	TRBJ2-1	CASSQDLRGTSYSYNEQFF
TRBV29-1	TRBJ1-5	CSVAQGGQPQHF
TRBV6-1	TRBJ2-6	CASSEVPGGANVLTF
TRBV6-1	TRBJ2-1	CASSEAKELEQFF
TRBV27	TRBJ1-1	CASSPDDRGNTEAFF
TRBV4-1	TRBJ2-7	CASSQTSGSLEQYF
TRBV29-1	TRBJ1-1	CSVRTAEAFF
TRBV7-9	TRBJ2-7	CASSSGTGIHEQYF
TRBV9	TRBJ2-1	CASSASPGTGHYNEQFF
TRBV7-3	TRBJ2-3	CASSSGTRSDTQYF
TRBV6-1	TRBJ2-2	CASSGPGTPTGELFF
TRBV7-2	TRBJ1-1	CASIRSADRNTEAFF
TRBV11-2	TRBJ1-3	CASSLRDSPGNTIYF
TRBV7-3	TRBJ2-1	CASSPSRGGDNEQFF
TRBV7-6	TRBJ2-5	CASSLGTGRETQYF
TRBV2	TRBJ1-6	CAIRTLSLHF
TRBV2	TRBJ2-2	CASSVSRNTGELFF
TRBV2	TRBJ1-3	CASSDGERGTIYF